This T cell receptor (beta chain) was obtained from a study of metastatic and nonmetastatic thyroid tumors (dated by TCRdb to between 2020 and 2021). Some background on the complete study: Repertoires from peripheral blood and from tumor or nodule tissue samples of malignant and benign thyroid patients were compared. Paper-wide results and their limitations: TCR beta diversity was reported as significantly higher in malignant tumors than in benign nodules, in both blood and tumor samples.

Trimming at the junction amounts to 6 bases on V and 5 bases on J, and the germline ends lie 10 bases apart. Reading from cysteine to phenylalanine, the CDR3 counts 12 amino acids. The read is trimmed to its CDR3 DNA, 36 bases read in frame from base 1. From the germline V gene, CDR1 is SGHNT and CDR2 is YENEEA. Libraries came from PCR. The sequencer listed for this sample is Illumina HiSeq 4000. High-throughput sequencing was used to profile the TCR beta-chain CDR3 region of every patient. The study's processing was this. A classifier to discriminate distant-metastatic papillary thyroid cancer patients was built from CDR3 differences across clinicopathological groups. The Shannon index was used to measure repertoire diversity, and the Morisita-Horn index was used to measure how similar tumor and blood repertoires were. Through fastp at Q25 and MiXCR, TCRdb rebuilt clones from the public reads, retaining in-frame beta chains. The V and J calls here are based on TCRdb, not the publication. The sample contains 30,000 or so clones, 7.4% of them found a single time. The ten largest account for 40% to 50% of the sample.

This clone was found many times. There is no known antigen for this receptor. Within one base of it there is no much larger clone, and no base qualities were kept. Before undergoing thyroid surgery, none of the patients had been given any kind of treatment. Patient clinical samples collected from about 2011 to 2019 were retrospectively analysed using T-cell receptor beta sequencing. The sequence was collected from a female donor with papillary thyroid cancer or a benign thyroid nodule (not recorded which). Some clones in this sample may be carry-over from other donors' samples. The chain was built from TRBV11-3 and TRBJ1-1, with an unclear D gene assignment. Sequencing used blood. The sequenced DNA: TGTGCCAGCAGTTTGACGGGGACTGAAGCTTTCTTT. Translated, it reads CASSLTGTEAFF.